This T cell receptor beta chain derives from a study of blood T cell repertoires in COVID-19. Using immunoSEQ multiplex PCR, the repertoire was profiled, and TCRdb retains in-frame clones only, with some absent. The repertoire holds under 300,000 clones, with roughly 90% as singletons. The TCR sequence derives from a man aged 35 to 55 who had recovered from COVID-19. The sample comprised PBMCs or T cells enriched from blood (not recorded which).

The CDR3 coding sequence is TGTGCCAGCAGGCTGACAGATGAAAAACTGTTTTTT. Its translation is CASRLTDEKLFF. J is TRBJ1-4 and V is TRBV25-1, with TRBD1 as a possible D gene (5 bases). The V end lost 6 bases, the J end lost 6 bases, and 8 bases lay between the germline ends. The CDR3 extends over 12 amino acids. Germline V CDR1 and CDR2: MGHDK, SYGVNS.